The entry below describes one TCR beta chain. This CDR3 is built from 14 residues. Per germline, CDR1 MGHRA and CDR2 YSYEKL. With 4 bases removed from V and 10 bases from J, the gap between germline ends came to 19 bases. The entry originates in a study of graft-versus-host responses after intestinal transplantation. Findings of the study overall: High graft-versus-host to host-versus-graft clonal ratios were found in allografts of patients who had graft-donor T cell macrochimerism.

Sequencing was performed with immunoSEQ multiplex PCR; in TCRdb, only in-frame clones are kept and a portion is missing. The data hold roughly 20,000 clones, with approximately 45% observed a single time. The sample in question was alloreactive CD4+ T cells from a mixed lymphocyte reaction culture, obtained before intestinal transplant. Sample subset: CFSE-low proliferating T cells sorted from roughly six-day pre-transplant mixed lymphocyte reaction (GvH or HvG direction). The receptor was isolated from a human patient who received an intestinal transplant. The J gene is TRBJ1-1, the V gene TRBV4-1, with D perhaps matching TRBD1 (5 bases). For the CDR3, the DNA is TGCGCCAGCAGCCTTAGCGGGGCGGGGACGGGAGCTTTCTTT. It yields the protein CASSLSGAGTGAFF.